This TCR beta chain was sequenced for a study of shared clonotypes between healthy human individuals. Remarks on this clone: Its specificity is unknown.

V lost 2 bases and J 8 bases, leaving 13 bases between the germline ends. Germline lookup yields CDR1 MNHGY and CDR2 SVAAGI. The CDR3 length is 14 residues. General study results and limits: Non-shared clonotypes had lower generation probabilities than those shared by all four donors. At large depth, rarefaction still showed sorted-subset sequencing to be incomplete.

TCRdb's copy holds only in-frame clones and misses some; the assay was immunoSEQ multiplex PCR. The top ten clones hold approximately 0.06% of a sample with approximately 500,000 clones, 90% to 96% of them seen once. This sequence originates from a woman in her 30s in good health. The sample was naive CD4+ T cells sorted from blood. Subset meaning: CD45RA+ positively selected. J is TRBJ1-5 and V is TRBV6-9; tentative D call: TRBD1 (6 bases). CDR3 in amino acids: CASSYGGGAEPQHF. In DNA, the CDR3 is TGTGCCAGCAGTTATGGGGGGGGCGCCGAGCCCCAGCATTTT.